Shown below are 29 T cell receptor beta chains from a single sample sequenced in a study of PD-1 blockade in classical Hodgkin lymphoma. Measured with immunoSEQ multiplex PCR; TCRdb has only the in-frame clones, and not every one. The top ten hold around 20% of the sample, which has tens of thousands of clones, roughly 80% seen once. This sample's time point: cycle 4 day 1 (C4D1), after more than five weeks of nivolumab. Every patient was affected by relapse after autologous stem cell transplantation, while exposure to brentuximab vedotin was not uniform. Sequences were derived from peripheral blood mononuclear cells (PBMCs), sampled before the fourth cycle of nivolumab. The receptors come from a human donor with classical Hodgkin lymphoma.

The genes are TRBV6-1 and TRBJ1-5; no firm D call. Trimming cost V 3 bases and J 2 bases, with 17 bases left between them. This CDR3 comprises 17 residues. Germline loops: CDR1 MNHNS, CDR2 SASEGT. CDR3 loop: CASSDTRVMIGNQPQHF. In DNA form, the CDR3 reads TGTGCCAGCAGTGATACTAGGGTAATGATTGGCAATCAGCCCCAGCATTTT.

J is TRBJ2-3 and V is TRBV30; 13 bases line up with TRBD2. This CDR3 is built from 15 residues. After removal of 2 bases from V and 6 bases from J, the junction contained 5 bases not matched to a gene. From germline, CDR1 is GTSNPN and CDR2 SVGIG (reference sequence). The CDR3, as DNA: TGTGCCTGGAGTTCGGGACTAGCGGGGTCTGATACGCAGTATTTT. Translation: CAWSSGLAGSDTQYF.

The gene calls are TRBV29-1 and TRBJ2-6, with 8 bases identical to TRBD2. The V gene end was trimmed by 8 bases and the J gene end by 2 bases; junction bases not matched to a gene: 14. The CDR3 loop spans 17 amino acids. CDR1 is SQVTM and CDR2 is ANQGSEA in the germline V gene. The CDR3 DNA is TGCAGCCTCCGGGGGGGCGGCAGGGAGGCTGGGGCCAACGTCCTGACTTTC. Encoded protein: CSLRGGGREAGANVLTF.

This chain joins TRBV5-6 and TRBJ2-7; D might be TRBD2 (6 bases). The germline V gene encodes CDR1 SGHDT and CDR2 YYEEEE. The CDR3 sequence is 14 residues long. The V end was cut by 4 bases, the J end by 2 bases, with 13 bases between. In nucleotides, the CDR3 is TGTGCCAGCAGCCCGGCAGGCGGGGCCTACGAGCAGTACTTC. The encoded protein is CASSPAGGAYEQYF.

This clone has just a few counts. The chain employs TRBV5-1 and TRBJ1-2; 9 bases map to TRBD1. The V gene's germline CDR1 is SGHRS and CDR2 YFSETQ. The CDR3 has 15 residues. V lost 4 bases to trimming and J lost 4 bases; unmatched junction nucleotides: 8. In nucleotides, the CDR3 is TGCGCCAGCAGCACAGACAGGGGGGTCACCTATGGCTACACCTTC. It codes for CASSTDRGVTYGYTF. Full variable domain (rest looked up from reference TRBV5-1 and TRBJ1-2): KAGVTQTPRYLIKTRGQQVTLSCSPISGHRSVSWYQQTPGQGLQFLFEYFSETQRNKGNFPGRFSGRQFSNSRSEMNVSTLELGDSALYLCASSTDRGVTYGYTFGSGTRLTVV.

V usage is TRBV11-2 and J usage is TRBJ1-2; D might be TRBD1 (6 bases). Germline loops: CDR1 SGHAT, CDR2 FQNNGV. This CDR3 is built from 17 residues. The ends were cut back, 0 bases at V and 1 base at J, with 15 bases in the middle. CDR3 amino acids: CASSLDPAGDLNYGYTF. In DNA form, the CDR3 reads TGTGCCAGCAGCTTAGACCCGGCAGGGGACCTTAACTATGGCTACACCTTC.

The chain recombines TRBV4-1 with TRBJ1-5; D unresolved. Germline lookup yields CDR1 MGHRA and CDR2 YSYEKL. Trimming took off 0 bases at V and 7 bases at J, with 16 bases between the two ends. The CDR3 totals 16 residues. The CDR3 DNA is TGCGCCAGCAGCCAAGAAGTTGGGGAGGGTTGGCAGCCCCAGCATTTT. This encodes CASSQEVGEGWQPQHF.

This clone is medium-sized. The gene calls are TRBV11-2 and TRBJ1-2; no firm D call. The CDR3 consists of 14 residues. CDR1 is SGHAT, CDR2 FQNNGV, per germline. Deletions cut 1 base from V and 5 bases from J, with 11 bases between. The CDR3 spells CASSLGRGTYGYTF. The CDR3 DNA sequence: TGTGCCAGCAGCTTAGGCCGAGGAACGTATGGCTACACCTTC.

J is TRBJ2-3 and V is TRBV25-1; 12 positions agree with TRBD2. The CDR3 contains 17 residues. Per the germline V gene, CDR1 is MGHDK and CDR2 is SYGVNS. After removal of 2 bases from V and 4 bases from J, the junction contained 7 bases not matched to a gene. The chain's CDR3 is CASSESGTSGFSDTQYF. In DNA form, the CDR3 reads TGTGCCAGCAGTGAAAGCGGGACTAGCGGGTTTTCAGATACGCAGTATTTT.

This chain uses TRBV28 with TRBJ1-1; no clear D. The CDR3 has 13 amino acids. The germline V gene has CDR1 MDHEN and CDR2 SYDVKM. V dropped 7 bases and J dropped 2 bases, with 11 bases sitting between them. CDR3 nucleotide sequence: TGTGCCAGCACTCGGCCCAGAAACACTGAAGCTTTCTTT. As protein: CASTRPRNTEAFF. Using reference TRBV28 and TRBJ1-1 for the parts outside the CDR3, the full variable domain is DVKVTQSSRYLVKRTGEKVFLECVQDMDHENMFWYRQDPGLGLRLIYFSYDVKMKEKGDIPEGYSVSREKKERFSLILESASTNQTSMYLCASTRPRNTEAFFGQGTRLTVV.

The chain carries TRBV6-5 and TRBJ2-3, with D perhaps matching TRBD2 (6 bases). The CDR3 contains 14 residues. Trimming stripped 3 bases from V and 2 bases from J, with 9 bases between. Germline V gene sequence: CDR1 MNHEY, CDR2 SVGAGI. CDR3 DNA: TGTGCCAGCAGTTATGGAGGGTCCACAGATACGCAGTATTTT. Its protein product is CASSYGGSTDTQYF.

This CDR3 is CASSYSGTGGFTEAFF. For the CDR3, the DNA is TGTGCCAGCAGTTACTCGGGGACAGGGGGATTCACTGAAGCTTTCTTT. The chain has TRBV6-5 and TRBJ1-1; 11 bases map to TRBD1. V lost 0 bases to trimming and J lost 4 bases; unmatched junction nucleotides: 4. CDR1 is MNHEY, CDR2 SVGAGI, per germline. CDR3 length: 16 amino acids.

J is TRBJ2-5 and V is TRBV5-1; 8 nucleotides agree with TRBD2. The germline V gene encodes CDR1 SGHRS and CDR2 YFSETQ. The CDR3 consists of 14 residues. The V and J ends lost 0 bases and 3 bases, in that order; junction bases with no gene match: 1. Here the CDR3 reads CASSLEAGEETQYF. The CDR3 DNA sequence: TGCGCCAGCAGCTTGGAAGCGGGGGAAGAGACCCAGTACTTC. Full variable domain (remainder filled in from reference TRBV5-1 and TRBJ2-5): KAGVTQTPRYLIKTRGQQVTLSCSPISGHRSVSWYQQTPGQGLQFLFEYFSETQRNKGNFPGRFSGRQFSNSRSEMNVSTLELGDSALYLCASSLEAGEETQYFGPGTRLLVL.

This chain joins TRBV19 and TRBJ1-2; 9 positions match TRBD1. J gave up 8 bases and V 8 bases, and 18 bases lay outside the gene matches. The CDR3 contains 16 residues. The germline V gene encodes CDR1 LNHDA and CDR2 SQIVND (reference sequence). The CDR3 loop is CASAAYWDRVFGGYTF. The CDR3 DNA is TGTGCCAGTGCGGCGTATTGGGACAGGGTATTCGGCGGCTACACCTTC.

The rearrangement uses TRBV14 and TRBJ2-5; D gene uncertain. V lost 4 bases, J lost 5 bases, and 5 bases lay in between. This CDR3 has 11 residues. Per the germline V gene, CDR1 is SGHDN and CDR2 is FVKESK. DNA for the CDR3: TGTGCCAGCAGCCTGGCGGAGACCCAGTACTTC. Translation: CASSLAETQYF.

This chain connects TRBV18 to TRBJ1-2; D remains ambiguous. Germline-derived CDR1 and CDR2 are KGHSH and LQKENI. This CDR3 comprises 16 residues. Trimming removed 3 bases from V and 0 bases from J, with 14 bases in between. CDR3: CASSPVTPETNYGYTF. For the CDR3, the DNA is TGTGCCAGCTCACCTGTGACGCCTGAGACTAACTATGGCTACACCTTC.

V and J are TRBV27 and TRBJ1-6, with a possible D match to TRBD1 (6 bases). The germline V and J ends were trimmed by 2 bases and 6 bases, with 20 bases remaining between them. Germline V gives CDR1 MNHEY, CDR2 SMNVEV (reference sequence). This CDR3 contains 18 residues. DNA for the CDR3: TGTGCCAGCAGTTTAATGCCTGGCGGACAGACGATTAATTCACCCCTCCACTTT. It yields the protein CASSLMPGGQTINSPLHF.

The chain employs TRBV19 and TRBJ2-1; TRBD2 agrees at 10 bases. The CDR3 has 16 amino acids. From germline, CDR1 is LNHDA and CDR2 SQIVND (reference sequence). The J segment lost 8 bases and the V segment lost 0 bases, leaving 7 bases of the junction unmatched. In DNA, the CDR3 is TGTGCCAGTAGTATAGATGAGCGGGGGGGACTCGATGAGCAGTTCTTC. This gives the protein CASSIDERGGLDEQFF.

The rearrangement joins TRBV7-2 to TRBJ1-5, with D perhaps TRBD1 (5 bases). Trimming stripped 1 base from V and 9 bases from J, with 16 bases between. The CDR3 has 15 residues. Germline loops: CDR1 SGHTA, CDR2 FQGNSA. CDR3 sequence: CASSLEGGRGRPQHF. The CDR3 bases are TGTGCCAGCAGCTTAGAAGGTGGCCGGGGACGGCCCCAGCATTTT.

The CDR3 loop reads CASSQDGQGTYNEQFF. Written as DNA, the CDR3 is TGCGCCAGCAGCCAAGACGGGCAGGGAACCTACAATGAGCAGTTCTTC. J is TRBJ2-1 and V is TRBV4-3, with a tentative D call TRBD1 (5 bases). The germline CDR1 and CDR2 sequences are LGHNA and YSLEER. The V end lost 0 bases, the J end lost 2 bases, and 11 bases lay between the germline ends. The CDR3 is 16 residues long.

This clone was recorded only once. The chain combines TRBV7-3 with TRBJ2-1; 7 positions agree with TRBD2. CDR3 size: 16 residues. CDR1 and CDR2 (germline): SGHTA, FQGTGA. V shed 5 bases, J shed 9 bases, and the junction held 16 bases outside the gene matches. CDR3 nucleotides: TGTGCCAGCAGCCTCGTTCGGGACTACCCCCCCAGTGAGCAGTTCTTC. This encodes CASSLVRDYPPSEQFF. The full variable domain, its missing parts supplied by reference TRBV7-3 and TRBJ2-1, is GAGVSQTPSNKVTEKGKYVELRCDPISGHTALYWYRQSLGQGPEFLIYFQGTGAADDSGLPNDRFFAVRPEGSVSTLKIQRTERGDSAVYLCASSLVRDYPPSEQFFGPGTRLTVL.

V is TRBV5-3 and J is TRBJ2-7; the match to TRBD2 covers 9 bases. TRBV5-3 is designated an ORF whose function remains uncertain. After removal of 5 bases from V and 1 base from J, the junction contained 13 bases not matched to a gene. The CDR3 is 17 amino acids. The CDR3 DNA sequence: TGTGCCAGAAGTTTCTGTTGGCGGGGGGGCCGATCCTACGAGCAGTACTTC. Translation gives CARSFCWRGGRSYEQYF.

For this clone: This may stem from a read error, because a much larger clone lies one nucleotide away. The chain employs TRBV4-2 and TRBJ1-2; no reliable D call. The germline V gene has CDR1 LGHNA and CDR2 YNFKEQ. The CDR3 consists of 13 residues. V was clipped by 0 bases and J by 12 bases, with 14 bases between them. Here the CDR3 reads CASSQENLVGHTF. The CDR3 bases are TGTGCCAGCAGCCAAGAGAACTTGGTCGGCCACACCTTC.

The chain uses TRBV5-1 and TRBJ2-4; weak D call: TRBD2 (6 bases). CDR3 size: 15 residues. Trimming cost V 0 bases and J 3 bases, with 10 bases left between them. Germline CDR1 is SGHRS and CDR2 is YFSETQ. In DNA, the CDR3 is TGCGCCAGCAGCTTGGGGGCCGGGGGCAAAAACATTCAGTACTTC. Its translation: CASSLGAGGKNIQYF.

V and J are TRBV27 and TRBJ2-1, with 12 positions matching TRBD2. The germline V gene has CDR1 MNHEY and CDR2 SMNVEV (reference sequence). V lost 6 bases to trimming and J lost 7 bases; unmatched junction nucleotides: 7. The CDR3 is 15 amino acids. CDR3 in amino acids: CASRLRLAGENEQFF. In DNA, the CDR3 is TGTGCCAGCAGGTTGAGACTAGCGGGGGAAAATGAGCAGTTCTTC.

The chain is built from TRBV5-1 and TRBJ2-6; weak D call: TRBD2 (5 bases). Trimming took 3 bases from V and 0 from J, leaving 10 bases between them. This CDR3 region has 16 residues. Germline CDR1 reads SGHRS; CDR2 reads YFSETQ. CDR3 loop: CASSYYGNSGANVLTF. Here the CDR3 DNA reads TGCGCCAGCAGCTATTACGGGAACTCTGGGGCCAACGTCCTGACTTTC.

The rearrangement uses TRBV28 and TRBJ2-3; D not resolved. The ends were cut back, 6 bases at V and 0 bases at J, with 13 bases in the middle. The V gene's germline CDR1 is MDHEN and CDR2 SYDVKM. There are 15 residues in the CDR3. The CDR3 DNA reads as TGTGCCAGCAGCCCTATTGGACCGAGCACAGATACGCAGTATTTT. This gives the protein CASSPIGPSTDTQYF.

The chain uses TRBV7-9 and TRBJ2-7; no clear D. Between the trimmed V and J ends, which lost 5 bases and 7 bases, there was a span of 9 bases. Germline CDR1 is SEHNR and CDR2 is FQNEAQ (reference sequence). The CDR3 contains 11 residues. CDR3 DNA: TGTGCCAGCAGCGAACAGAGGGAGCAGTACTTC. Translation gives CASSEQREQYF.

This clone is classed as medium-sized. The CDR3 sequence is CASSIDNSGANVLTF. CDR3 coding DNA: TGTGCCAGTAGTATAGACAACTCTGGGGCCAACGTCCTGACTTTC. The V and J genes are TRBV19 and TRBJ2-6; D unclear. This CDR3 has 15 amino acids. Per the germline V gene, CDR1 is LNHDA and CDR2 is SQIVND (reference sequence). The V end was cut by 0 bases, the J end by 0 bases, with 3 bases between.